Below, 15 T cell receptor beta chains from the same sample are listed, as sequenced in a study of tumor and adjacent non-tumor tissue in lung cancer. A modified ARM-PCR protocol with three rounds of nested PCR amplified TCRbeta. TCRdb recomputed calls from the multiplex PCR reads with MiXCR, one row per CDR3 protein. The repertoire holds about 110,000 distinct CDR3 sequences, with around 82% as singletons. RNA was extracted from bulk tissue without any cell sorting. The sample consisted of lung tumor tissue. These receptors were taken from a man in his 70s with non-small cell lung cancer.

For this clonotype: At one end the junction does not follow the germline gene, possibly because of a read error. V and J are TRBV6-2 or TRBV6-3 and TRBJ2-4, with a possible D match to TRBD2 (5 bases). The CDR3 runs to 13 residues. Germline CDR1 reads MNHEY; CDR2 reads SVGEGT. The CDR3 is CASSGSGKIIEYF. For the CDR3, the DNA is TGTGCCAGCAGTGGGAGCGGCAAAATCATTGAGTACTTC.

For this clonotype: It may be a read error: a sequence one base away is much more abundant. The rearrangement joins TRBV20-1 to TRBJ1-5, with D perhaps TRBD1 (5 bases). The germline V gene has CDR1 DFQATT and CDR2 SNEGSKA (reference sequence). This CDR3 spans 17 amino acids. CDR3 sequence: CGARDLVRGYSNQPQHF. The CDR3 DNA reads as TGCGGTGCTAGAGATCTAGTTAGGGGTTATAGCAATCAGCCCCAGCATTTT.

This clonotype has at least ten counts. V gene TRBV11-2 combines with J gene TRBJ2-7; no reliable D call. Trimming took off 5 bases at V and 0 bases at J, with 8 bases between the two ends. Per the germline V gene, CDR1 is SGHAT and CDR2 is FQNNGV. This CDR3 has 13 residues. CDR3 loop: CASSHTTSYEQYF. The CDR3 DNA is TGTGCCAGCAGCCATACTACCTCCTACGAGCAGTACTTC. Filled out from reference TRBV11-2 and TRBJ2-7, the complete variable domain reads EAGVAQSPRYKIIEKRQSVAFWCNPISGHATLYWYQQILGQGPKLLIQFQNNGVVDDSQLPKDRFSAERLKGVDSTLKIQPAKLEDSAVYLCASSHTTSYEQYFGPGTRLTVT.

There are many counts of this clonotype. This sequence joins TRBV12-3 or TRBV12-4 and TRBJ2-7; TRBD2 is a possible D gene (6 bases). The V gene lost 6 bases and the J gene lost 6 bases, with 24 bases spanning the gap. The CDR3 spans 16 residues. The CDR3 here is CASRLGSGDFGGEQYF. The DNA for the CDR3 is TGTGCCAGCAGGCTGGGTAGCGGAGACTTCGGGGGCGAGCAGTACTTC.

About this clonotype: An end of the junction does not agree with germline; a read error may underlie this. The chain joins TRBV12-3 or TRBV12-4 to TRBJ1-1; 7 bases match TRBD1. The CDR3 sequence is 16 residues long. CDR3 nucleotide sequence: TGTGCCAGCAGAAACAGCGTGACAGGGATGGTTACTGAAGCTCTCTTT. Residues: CASRNSVTGMVTEALF.

This clonotype was counted a few times. As the CDR3 is not closed by the conserved phenylalanine or tryptophan, this likely results from a read error. The limits of the CDR3 on the DNA are not certain, so only TCRdb's listed CDR3 is given. The J gene is TRBJ2-6, the V gene TRBV6-5; the table's D gene call, TRBD1, was not cross checked with the DNA. CDR1 and CDR2 (germline): MNHEY, SVGAGI. Counting both end residues, the CDR3 totals 16 amino acids. The CDR3 sequence: CASSRTGGSGANVLTI.

In this sample, this clonotype turned up many times. The chain employs TRBV20-1 and TRBJ2-5; the match to TRBD2 covers 9 bases. The germline V gene has CDR1 DFQATT and CDR2 SNEGSKA (reference sequence). The ends lost 3 bases at V and 0 bases at J; junction bases unmatched: 2. The CDR3 consists of 14 residues. CDR3 nucleotides: TGCAGTGCTAGCCCTAGCGGGAACCAAGAGACCCAGTACTTC. Encoded protein: CSASPSGNQETQYF.

This chain joins TRBV6-2 or TRBV6-3 and TRBJ1-1, with unresolved D. This CDR3 spans 15 amino acids. The germline CDR1 and CDR2 sequences are MNHEY and SVGEGT. Trimming left V 7 bases short and J 4 bases short, with 19 bases between. The CDR3 sequence is CASNKRGSVVTEAFF. CDR3 DNA: TGTGCCAGCAATAAACGAGGCTCCGTGGTCACTGAAGCTTTCTTT.

Of note for this clonotype: Compared with germline, one end of the junction differs, possibly owing to a read error. This chain connects TRBV4-1 to TRBJ1-1, with D unresolved. This CDR3 comprises 11 residues. In germline, CDR1 is MGHRA, CDR2 YSYEKL. The CDR3 DNA reads as TGCACCAGCAGACAAGGTGGGGAAGCTTTCTTT. As protein: CTSRQGGEAFF.

Comment on this clonotype: Lacking the conserved final phenylalanine or tryptophan, this CDR3 likely reflects a read error. This chain uses TRBV29-1 with TRBJ1-2; D gene uncertain. This CDR3 spans 14 amino acids. The germline V gene encodes CDR1 SQVTM and CDR2 ANQGSEA. As DNA, the CDR3 is TGTAGCGCCGAGAGAGGGAAGGCTAACTATGGTTACACCATC. This encodes CSAERGKANYGYTI.

There are many counts of this clonotype. The V call is TRBV28, the J call TRBJ2-3; D might be TRBD1 (7 bases). Germline V gives CDR1 MDHEN, CDR2 SYDVKM. This CDR3 is 15 amino acids long. Trimming removed 3 bases from V and 1 base from J, with 11 bases in between. CDR3 sequence: CASSFSRGGTDTQYF. In nucleotides, the CDR3 is TGTGCCAGCAGTTTTTCCAGGGGGGGCACAGATACGCAGTATTTT.

This clonotype was counted at least ten times. This chain uses TRBV5-1 with TRBJ2-3; D might be TRBD2 (5 bases). This CDR3 has 14 amino acids. The V gene lost 7 bases and the J gene lost 0 bases, with 12 bases spanning the gap. Germline-derived CDR1 and CDR2 are SGHRS and YFSETQ. The chain's CDR3 is CASRTGVSTDTQYF. The CDR3 region has the DNA TGCGCCAGCCGAACCGGGGTCAGCACAGATACGCAGTATTTT.

About this clonotype itself: The CDR3 end shows no conserved phenylalanine or tryptophan, and so a read error is likely. The chain recombines TRBV11-2 with TRBJ2-7, with D unresolved. CDR1 and CDR2 from the germline V gene are SGHAT and FQNNGV. The CDR3 is 16 amino acids. Trimming took 10 bases from V and 0 from J, leaving 22 bases between them. CDR3 in DNA: TGTGCCAATAGCTTAGATTTGAGCGCCCGCTCCTACGAGCAGTACCTC. Protein sequence: CANSLDLSARSYEQYL.

Notes on this clonotype: The CDR3 end shows no conserved phenylalanine or tryptophan, and so a read error is likely. The gene calls are TRBV29-1 and TRBJ1-1, with D hard to call. This CDR3 spans 13 amino acids. From germline, CDR1 is SQVTM and CDR2 ANQGSEA. CDR3 bases: TGTAGCGTTGGTAACGGCCGGAACACTGAAGCTTTCCTT. It encodes CSVGNGRNTEAFL.

About this clonotype: Sequence at one end of the junction differs from germline and may be a read error. This chain joins TRBV4-2 and TRBJ2-7, with 12 bases lining up with TRBD2. Germline V CDR1 and CDR2: LGHNA, YNFKEQ. The CDR3 has 16 residues. The CDR3 spells CASSPLELAGGMEQYF. In DNA, the CDR3 is TGTGCCAGCAGCCCACTGGAACTAGCGGGAGGAATGGAGCAATACTTC.